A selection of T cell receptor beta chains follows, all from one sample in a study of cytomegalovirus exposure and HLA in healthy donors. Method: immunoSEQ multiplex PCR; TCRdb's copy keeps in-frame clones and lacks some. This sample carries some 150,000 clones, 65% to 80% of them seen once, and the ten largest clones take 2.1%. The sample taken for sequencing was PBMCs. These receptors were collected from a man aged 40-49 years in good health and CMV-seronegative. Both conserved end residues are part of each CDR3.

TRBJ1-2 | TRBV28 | CASSFEEPNYGYTF
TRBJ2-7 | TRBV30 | CAWNPEQATYEQYF
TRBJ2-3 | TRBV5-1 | CASSPWDTHTDTQYF
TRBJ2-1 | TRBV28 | CASQREGLREQFF
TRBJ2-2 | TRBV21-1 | CASSKSAGLNTGELFF
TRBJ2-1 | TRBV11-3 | CASSLGGRGEQFF
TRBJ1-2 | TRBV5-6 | CASSPTEGVAGYTF
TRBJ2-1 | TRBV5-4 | CASSLLGPSNEQFF
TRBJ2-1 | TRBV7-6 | CASSSRDYQHNEQFF
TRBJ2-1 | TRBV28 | CASSLYRESSGRVSPNEQFF
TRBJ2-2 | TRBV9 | CASSVGLAVNTGELFF
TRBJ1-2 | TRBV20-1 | CRPGGAGGYTF
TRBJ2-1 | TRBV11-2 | CASSFGGQGYNEQFF
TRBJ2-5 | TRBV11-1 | CASRQGIQETQYF
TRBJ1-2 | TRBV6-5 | CASSSIRTGGNYGYTF
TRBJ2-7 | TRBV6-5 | CASSEAGRREQYF
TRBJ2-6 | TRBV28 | CASTLSSGANVLTF
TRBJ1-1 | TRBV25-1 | CASSERHSNTEAFF
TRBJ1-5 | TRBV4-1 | CASSLDRINQPQHF
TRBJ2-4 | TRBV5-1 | CASSYGTGGNIQYF
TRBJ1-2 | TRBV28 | CASSPALLSGYGYTF
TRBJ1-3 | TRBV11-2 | CASERSGNTIYF
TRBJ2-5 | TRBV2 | CASPTSGRVAGQETQYF
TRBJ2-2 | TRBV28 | CASSQSGRTGELFF
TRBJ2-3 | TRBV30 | CAWTSGTGTDTQYF
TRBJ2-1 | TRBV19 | CASSGAYTQQTPGQFF
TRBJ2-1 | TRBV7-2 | CASSLGGSEQFF
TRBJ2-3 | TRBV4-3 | CASSQDATSTDTQYF
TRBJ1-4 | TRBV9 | CASSQRGIREKLFF
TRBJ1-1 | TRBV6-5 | CASSYEGLGVSEAFF
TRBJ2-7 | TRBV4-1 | CASSQVETYEQYF
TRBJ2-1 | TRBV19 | CASAYLSVQFF
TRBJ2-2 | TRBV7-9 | CSSSLGLAVNTGELFF
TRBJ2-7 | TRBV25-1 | CASSVSSVSYEQYF
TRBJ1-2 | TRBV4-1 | CASSQDVAGLSTGYTF
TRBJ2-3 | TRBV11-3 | CASSPDRTGGTDTQYF